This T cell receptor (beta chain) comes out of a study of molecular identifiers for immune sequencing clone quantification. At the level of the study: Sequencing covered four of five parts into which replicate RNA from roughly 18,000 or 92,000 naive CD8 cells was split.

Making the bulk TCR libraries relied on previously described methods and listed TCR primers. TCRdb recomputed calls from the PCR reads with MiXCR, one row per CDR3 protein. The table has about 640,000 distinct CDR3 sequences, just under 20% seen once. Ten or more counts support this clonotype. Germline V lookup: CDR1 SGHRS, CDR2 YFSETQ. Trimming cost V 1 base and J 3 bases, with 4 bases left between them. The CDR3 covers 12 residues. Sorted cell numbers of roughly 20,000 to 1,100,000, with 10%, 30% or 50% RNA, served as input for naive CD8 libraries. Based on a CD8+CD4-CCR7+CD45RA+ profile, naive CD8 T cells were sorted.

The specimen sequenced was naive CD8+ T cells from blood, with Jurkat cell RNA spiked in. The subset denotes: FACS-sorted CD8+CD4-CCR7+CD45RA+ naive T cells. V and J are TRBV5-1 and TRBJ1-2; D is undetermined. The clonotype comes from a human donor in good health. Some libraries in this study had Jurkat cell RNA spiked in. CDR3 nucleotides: TGCGCCAGCAGCTTGACAGACTATGGCTACACCTTC. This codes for CASSLTDYGYTF.